This section outlines one TCR beta chain sequence together with its context. This sample stems from a study of STAT5B mutations in CD4+ large granular lymphocyte leukemia. Assay used: immunoSEQ multiplex PCR; TCRdb lists only in-frame clones, some missing. Of under 40,000 clones detected, around 85% appear once; the ten largest clones hold roughly 2.2%. From germline, CDR1 is SGHNT and CDR2 YYREEE (reference sequence). CDR3 size: 13 residues. The V end lost 6 bases, the J end lost 5 bases, and 14 bases lay between the germline ends. The clonotype comes from a human donor in good health. The rearrangement joins TRBV5-4 to TRBJ2-5; no definite D call. Material: CD4+ T cells from blood buffy coats. The CDR3 here is CASKVIDRETQYF. For the CDR3, the DNA is TGTGCCAGCAAGGTAATAGACCGCGAGACCCAGTACTTC.